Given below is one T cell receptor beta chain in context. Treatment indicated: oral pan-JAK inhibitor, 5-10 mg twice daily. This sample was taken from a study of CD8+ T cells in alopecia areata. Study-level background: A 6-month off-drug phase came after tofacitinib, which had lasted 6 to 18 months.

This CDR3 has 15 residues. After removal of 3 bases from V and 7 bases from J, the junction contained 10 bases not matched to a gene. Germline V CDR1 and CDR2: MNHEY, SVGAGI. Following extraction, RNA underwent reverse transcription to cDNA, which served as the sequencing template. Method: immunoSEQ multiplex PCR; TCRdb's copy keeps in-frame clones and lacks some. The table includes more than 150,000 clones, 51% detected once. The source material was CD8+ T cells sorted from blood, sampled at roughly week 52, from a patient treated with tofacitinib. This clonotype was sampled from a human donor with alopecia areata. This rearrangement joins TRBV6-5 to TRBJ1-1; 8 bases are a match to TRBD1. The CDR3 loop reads CASSYGTGYGGEAFF. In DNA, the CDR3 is TGTGCCAGCAGTTATGGGACAGGCTATGGGGGTGAAGCTTTCTTT.